This TCR beta chain was identified during a study of cytomegalovirus exposure and HLA in healthy donors. A multiplex PCR was run with 60 Vbeta primers and 13 Jbeta primers. Sequencing used immunoSEQ multiplex PCR; TCRdb keeps in-frame clones, though not all of them. The sample lists 120,000 to 150,000 clones, approximately 80% occurring once. This CDR3 is 18 amino acids long. Germline lookup yields CDR1 LGHNT and CDR2 FRNRAP. J lost 5 bases, V lost 0 bases, and 14 bases had no gene match. General study findings and limits: The number of N-insertions in an Asian-associated ancestry cluster was reportedly below the approximately 700-donor mean in a later analysis.

Concerning this clone itself: The antigen is not known.

This receptor was identified in a woman between 45 and 65 years old in good health and CMV-seropositive. The sample consisted of PBMCs. The chain uses TRBV12-5 and TRBJ2-5; 8 nucleotides agree with TRBD1. In nucleotides, the CDR3 is TGTGCTAGTGGTTTGGTACTTCAGGGGGCGCCGGGAGAGGAGACCCAGTACTTC. It translates to CASGLVLQGAPGEETQYF.